A single sample gave rise to the 18 T cell receptor beta chains below, sequenced in a study of CD8 T cells in ankylosing spondylitis. TCRdb called the 5' RACE reads again in MiXCR, with one record for every CDR3 protein. Of 380,000 or so distinct CDR3 sequences in the sample, about 20% were seen once. Sequencing input: blood, either unsorted or a sorted T cell fraction (not recorded which). Source of these receptors: a male donor with ankylosing spondylitis or in good health (not recorded which).

This chain links TRBV14 with TRBJ2-5, with D hard to call. V was trimmed by 5 bases and J by 5 bases, leaving 9 bases between them. The CDR3 length is 12 residues. CDR1 and CDR2 from the germline V gene are SGHDN and FVKESK. Written as DNA, the CDR3 is TGTGCCAGCAGCTCCAGAGATGAGACCCAGTACTTC. Translation gives CASSSRDETQYF.

This clonotype came up a few times. The chain joins TRBV11-2 to TRBJ2-7; the match to TRBD2 covers 8 bases. With V trimmed by 3 bases and J by 4 bases, 5 bases remained unmatched. The CDR3 is made up of 14 amino acids. Germline V gene sequence: CDR1 SGHAT, CDR2 FQNNGV. CDR3: CASSFRGGKYEQYF. CDR3 nucleotides: TGTGCCAGCAGCTTTCGGGGGGGAAAGTACGAGCAGTACTTC. The full variable domain, its missing parts supplied by reference TRBV11-2 and TRBJ2-7, is EAGVAQSPRYKIIEKRQSVAFWCNPISGHATLYWYQQILGQGPKLLIQFQNNGVVDDSQLPKDRFSAERLKGVDSTLKIQPAKLEDSAVYLCASSFRGGKYEQYFGPGTRLTVT.

This clonotype has more than one count but fewer than ten. The chain has TRBV7-9 and TRBJ1-1, with D maybe TRBD1 (6 bases). The CDR3 covers 15 residues. Per germline, CDR1 SEHNR and CDR2 FQNEAQ (reference sequence). V dropped 1 base and J dropped 4 bases, with 13 bases sitting between them. The CDR3, as DNA: TGTGCCAGCAGCTTAGTCGGAGGGGGAATCACTGAAGCTTTCTTT. Its protein product is CASSLVGGGITEAFF.

This rearrangement joins TRBV3-1 to TRBJ2-2, with 7 bases matching TRBD1. Germline V CDR1 and CDR2: LGHDT, YNNKEL (reference sequence). With V trimmed by 3 bases and J by 3 bases, 4 bases remained unmatched. The CDR3 sequence is 15 residues long. In nucleotides, the CDR3 is TGTGCCAGCAGCCATCTACAGGGGTACACCGGGGAGCTGTTTTTT. Translation gives CASSHLQGYTGELFF.

This rearrangement joins TRBV7-9 to TRBJ2-5; D ambiguous. Germline V lookup: CDR1 SEHNR, CDR2 FQNEAQ (reference sequence). This CDR3 contains 16 residues. V shed 6 bases and J shed 1 base, with 18 bases lying between them. The DNA for the CDR3 is TGTGCCAGCAGTTACACCACCACCGGGCCCCAAGAGACCCAGTACTTC. Translating it yields CASSYTTTGPQETQYF.

In this sample, this clonotype turned up once. This rearrangement joins TRBV27 to TRBJ2-7, with TRBD2 matching 9 bases. This CDR3 contains 15 residues. Germline V gene lookup returns CDR1 MNHEY and CDR2 SMNVEV (reference sequence). V shed 0 bases and J 7 bases; nucleotides not matched to a gene: 7. CDR3 sequence (DNA): TGTGCCAGCAGTTTATCGAGCGGGGGGCTGGGAGAGCAGTACTTC. Translated, it gives CASSLSSGGLGEQYF.

This clonotype came up many times. The chain carries TRBV15 and TRBJ2-7; TRBD1 agrees at 10 bases. The CDR3 length is 15 residues. Per germline, CDR1 LNHNV and CDR2 YYDKDF (reference sequence). Trimming removed 1 base from V and 0 bases from J; junction bases left unmatched: 0. The CDR3 nucleotides are TGTGCCACCAGCAGAGGGACAGGGGGCTCCTACGAGCAGTACTTC. Amino acids: CATSRGTGGSYEQYF.

The chain combines TRBV4-1 with TRBJ2-5; weak D call: TRBD1 (5 bases). The V gene's germline CDR1 is MGHRA and CDR2 YSYEKL. Trimming stripped 0 bases from V and 2 bases from J, with 16 bases between. The CDR3 totals 17 residues. The CDR3: CASSQDLRGHLQETQYF. CDR3 in DNA: TGCGCCAGCAGCCAAGATTTAAGGGGCCACCTACAAGAGACCCAGTACTTC.

Concerning this clonotype: Lacking the conserved final phenylalanine or tryptophan, this CDR3 likely reflects a read error. The rearrangement joins TRBV6-1 to TRBJ2-2; 8 nucleotides agree with TRBD1. In germline, CDR1 is MNHNS, CDR2 SASEGT. The CDR3 totals 14 residues. Trimming took 6 bases from V and 1 from J; bases not matched to a gene: 1. The CDR3 DNA reads as TGTGCCAGCAGGGGACAGGAGAACACCGGGGAGCTGTTTATT. This encodes CASRGQENTGELFI.

This clonotype was recorded a few times. The chain uses TRBV12-3 or TRBV12-4 and TRBJ2-2; 11 bases align to TRBD1. The CDR3 has 16 residues. J gave up 6 bases and V 6 bases, and 9 bases lay outside the gene matches. In DNA form, the CDR3 reads TGTGCCAGCAGACACCGGGACAGGGGGGTCCCCGGGGAGCTGTTTTTT. Its protein product is CASRHRDRGVPGELFF.

This clonotype has more than one count but fewer than ten. The V call is TRBV4-1, the J call TRBJ2-3; TRBD2 might be the D (6 bases). V was trimmed by 9 bases and J by 0 bases, leaving 13 bases between them. The CDR3 has 14 residues. CDR1 and CDR2 from the germline V gene are MGHRA and YSYEKL. CDR3 region: CASARGPSTDTQYF. Written as DNA, the CDR3 is TGCGCCAGTGCGCGGGGCCCCAGCACAGATACGCAGTATTTT.

This clonotype has a handful of counts. The chain employs TRBV29-1 and TRBJ2-5; 10 bases line up with TRBD2. Germline lookup yields CDR1 SQVTM and CDR2 ANQGSEA. V shed 6 bases, J shed 4 bases, and the junction held 11 bases outside the gene matches. CDR3 length: 15 amino acids. The CDR3 region is CSVGPTSGVGETQYF. CDR3 coding DNA: TGCAGCGTGGGGCCAACTAGCGGGGTTGGAGAGACCCAGTACTTC.

The rearrangement uses TRBV30 and TRBJ2-2, with D perhaps TRBD1 (5 bases). V was clipped by 2 bases and J by 4 bases, with 8 bases between them. The length of the CDR3 is 13 residues. Germline assignment: CDR1 GTSNPN and CDR2 SVGIG (reference sequence). The CDR3 loop reads CAWSRGGTGELFF. In DNA, the CDR3 is TGTGCCTGGAGTAGGGGCGGCACCGGGGAGCTGTTTTTT.

This clonotype was detected ten times or more. The chain uses TRBV10-3 and TRBJ2-3; maybe TRBD2 (7 bases). The CDR3 runs to 16 residues. Looked up from germline, CDR1 is ENHRY and CDR2 is SYGVKD. Between the trimmed V and J ends, which lost 4 bases and 0 bases, there was a span of 14 bases. CDR3 sequence (DNA): TGTGCCATCAGTGCCGGGACGGGGGGCAGCACAGATACGCAGTATTTT. It translates to CAISAGTGGSTDTQYF.

This clonotype has at least ten counts. This chain connects TRBV10-2 to TRBJ2-3; weak D call: TRBD2 (7 bases). This CDR3 comprises 15 residues. Germline V gene sequence: CDR1 WSHSY, CDR2 SAAADI. Between the trimmed V and J ends, which lost 2 bases and 2 bases, there was a span of 11 bases. The CDR3 nucleotides are TGCGCCAGCAGTGAGGCGCGGGGGCACACAGATACGCAGTATTTT. Residues: CASSEARGHTDTQYF.

Only a few counts were recorded for this clonotype. This chain connects TRBV5-6 to TRBJ2-7, with D possibly being TRBD1 (5 bases). Germline V gives CDR1 SGHDT, CDR2 YYEEEE. This CDR3 contains 16 residues. Between the trimmed V and J ends, which lost 2 bases and 0 bases, there was a span of 15 bases. The CDR3 here is CASSFSLDTPSYEQYF. CDR3 nucleotides: TGTGCCAGCAGCTTCTCACTGGACACCCCCTCCTACGAGCAGTACTTC.

This clonotype was observed a handful of times. Since the CDR3 does not end with the conserved phenylalanine or tryptophan, this likely comes from a read error. No DNA is shown, since the ends of the CDR3 on it are uncertain; the CDR3 is the one TCRdb lists. CDR3: CASSLGTSGASR. The chain employs TRBV5-6 and TRBJ2-5; TRBD2 is taken as the D call from the table, unchecked against the DNA. Both ends counted, the CDR3 spans 12 residues. The germline V gene has CDR1 SGHDT and CDR2 YYEEEE.

The rearrangement joins TRBV6-5 to TRBJ1-6, with a weak D call TRBD1 (6 bases). The CDR3 covers 16 residues. V dropped 2 bases and J dropped 7 bases, with 15 bases sitting between them. From germline, CDR1 is MNHEY and CDR2 SVGAGI. The CDR3 DNA reads as TGTGCCAGCAGTTACATCTGGACAGAAATGAATTCACCCCTCCACTTT. This codes for CASSYIWTEMNSPLHF.